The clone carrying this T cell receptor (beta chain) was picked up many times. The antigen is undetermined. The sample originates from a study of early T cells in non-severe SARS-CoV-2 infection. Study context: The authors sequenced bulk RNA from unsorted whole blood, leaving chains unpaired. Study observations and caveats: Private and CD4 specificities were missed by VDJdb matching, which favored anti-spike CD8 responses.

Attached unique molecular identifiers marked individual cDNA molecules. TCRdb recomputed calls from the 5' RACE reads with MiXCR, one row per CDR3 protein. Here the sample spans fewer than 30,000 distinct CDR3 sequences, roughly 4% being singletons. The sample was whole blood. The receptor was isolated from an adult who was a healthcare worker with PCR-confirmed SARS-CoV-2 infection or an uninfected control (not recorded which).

The CDR3 loop is CASTRGQGIDEQYF. CDR3 in DNA: TGTGCCAGCACTAGGGGACAGGGGATCGACGAGCAGTACTTC. The chain links TRBV6-2 or TRBV6-3 to TRBJ2-7, with TRBD1 identical over 10 bases. Germline assignment: CDR1 MNHEY and CDR2 SVGEGT. This CDR3 contains 14 residues. J gave up 5 bases and V 7 bases, and 8 bases lay outside the gene matches.